This TCR beta chain was sequenced during a study of PD-L1 blockade in urothelial cancer. About the study: From about 2014, patients received atezolizumab, given as 1,200 mg intravenously every 3 weeks.

TCRdb's copy holds only in-frame clones and misses some; the assay was immunoSEQ multiplex PCR. This table has about 120,000 clones, approximately 90% appearing once. Sample time point: peripheral blood 6 weeks after treatment start. Germline lookup yields CDR1 MRHNA and CDR2 SNTAGT. There are 13 residues in the CDR3. Trimming removed 4 bases from V and 10 bases from J; junction bases left unmatched: 4. The chain has TRBV6-4 and TRBJ1-6; 7 bases fit TRBD1. The clonotype originates from a man aged 55 to 70 with urothelial cancer. The sample was PBMCs, taken around atezolizumab (anti-PD-L1) treatment. The CDR3 sequence is CASSVTGQSPLHF. CDR3 nucleotides: TGTGCCAGCAGTGTGACAGGGCAATCACCCCTCCACTTT.